These 27 T cell receptor beta chains were all obtained from the same sample, sequenced in a study of shared clonotypes between healthy human individuals. Generated by immunoSEQ multiplex PCR, the TCRdb table keeps only in-frame clones and is missing some. The sample includes 550,000 to 700,000 clones, roughly 72% seen only once; the top ten take under 2%. Sequenced input: memory CD4+ T cells sorted from blood. Stated subset: CD45RA-negative fraction. Every receptor here comes from a woman aged 25-40 years in good health.

This chain uses TRBV5-6 with TRBJ1-1; no firm D call. The CDR3 covers 15 residues. V was clipped by 4 bases and J by 1 base, with 14 bases between them. Germline CDR1 and CDR2: SGHDT and YYEEEE. The CDR3 region is CASSTLNQRNTEAFF. As DNA, the CDR3 is TGTGCCAGCAGCACCCTCAACCAGAGGAACACTGAAGCTTTCTTT.

The chain couples TRBV30 to TRBJ2-5; 8 positions agree with TRBD2. Trimming removed 3 bases from V and 9 bases from J; junction bases left unmatched: 6. The V gene's germline CDR1 is GTSNPN and CDR2 SVGIG (reference sequence). CDR3 length: 12 amino acids. CDR3 region: CAWRDPGGSQYF. The CDR3 DNA is TGTGCCTGGAGAGACCCGGGAGGGTCCCAGTACTTC.

The chain links TRBV6-8 to TRBJ2-1, with 11 positions matching TRBD2. From germline, CDR1 is MNHGY and CDR2 SAAAGT. With 6 bases clipped from V and 9 bases from J, the junction kept 10 bases outside the gene matches. This CDR3 has 15 residues. The CDR3 reads CASSYRTSGSAEQFF. CDR3 bases: TGTGCCAGCAGCTATCGGACTAGCGGGTCCGCTGAGCAGTTCTTC.

This chain links TRBV4-1 with TRBJ1-5; TRBD1 is a possible D gene (5 bases). V was clipped by 0 bases and J by 9 bases, with 18 bases between them. Per germline, CDR1 MGHRA and CDR2 YSYEKL. This CDR3 has 16 amino acids. This CDR3 is CASSQDLGREDLPQHF. The CDR3 bases are TGCGCCAGCAGCCAAGATCTCGGCAGGGAGGATTTGCCCCAGCATTTT.

V and J are TRBV2 and TRBJ2-7, with TRBD1 matching over 8 bases. This CDR3 is 13 amino acids long. V shed 7 bases, J shed 4 bases, and the junction held 6 bases outside the gene matches. Germline V gives CDR1 SNHLY, CDR2 FYNNEI. The CDR3 nucleotides are TGTGCCAGCATGAGGACAGGGCTATACGAGCAGTACTTC. Translation: CASMRTGLYEQYF.

This chain joins TRBV11-2 and TRBJ2-1, with 8 positions matching TRBD1. This CDR3 region has 15 residues. Germline trimming cut 2 bases from V and 7 bases from J; bases unmatched to any gene: 7. The V gene's germline CDR1 is SGHAT and CDR2 FQNNGV. CDR3 protein: CASSLQGAIWNEQFF. DNA for the CDR3: TGTGCCAGCAGCTTACAGGGGGCGATATGGAATGAGCAGTTCTTC.

The rearrangement uses TRBV5-4 and TRBJ2-7, with D tentatively TRBD1 (5 bases). Trimming cost V 2 bases and J 7 bases, with 31 bases left between them. CDR1 and CDR2 from the germline V gene are SGHNT and YYREEE (reference sequence). The CDR3 is 19 amino acids. This CDR3 reads CASSFNARAEGVGLGEQYF. CDR3 nucleotide sequence: TGTGCCAGCAGCTTTAACGCCAGGGCCGAAGGCGTAGGTTTGGGGGAGCAGTACTTC.

The gene calls are TRBV6-1 and TRBJ2-3; D is perhaps TRBD1 or TRBD2 (5 bases each). The CDR3 is made up of 16 amino acids. V lost 2 bases and J 2 bases, leaving 14 bases between the germline ends. Germline V gene sequence: CDR1 MNHNS, CDR2 SASEGT. The CDR3 region is CASSERPGTTTDTQYF. The CDR3 nucleotides read TGTGCCAGCAGTGAACGTCCAGGGACGACCACAGATACGCAGTATTTT.

This clone appeared a single time. The V and J genes are TRBV7-7 and TRBJ2-3; D not resolved. V lost 1 base and J lost 0, with 8 bases in between. Germline V gene lookup returns CDR1 SSHAT and CDR2 FNYEAQ (reference sequence). The CDR3 is 15 amino acids. Here the CDR3 reads CASSLGTISTDTQYF. CDR3 bases: TGTGCCAGCAGCTTAGGGACGATAAGCACAGATACGCAGTATTTT. Combining the CDR3 with reference TRBV7-7 and TRBJ2-3 gives the whole variable domain GAGVSQSPRYKVTKRGQDVTLRCDPISSHATLYWYQQALGQGPEFLTYFNYEAQPDKSGLPSDRFSAERPEGSISTLTIQRTEQRDSAMYRCASSLGTISTDTQYFGPGTRLTVL.

The rearrangement joins TRBV7-9 to TRBJ1-2; 8 bases agree with TRBD1. V was clipped by 5 bases and J by 5 bases; unmatched bases: 16. The length of the CDR3 is 17 residues. CDR1 and CDR2 from the germline V gene are SEHNR and FQNEAQ (reference sequence). The CDR3 coding sequence is TGTGCCAGCAGCGGAGCCACCGGACAGGGAAGGATTTATGGCTACACCTTC. It translates to CASSGATGQGRIYGYTF.

This clone was counted only a few times. Other DNA sequences in the sample encode the same CDR3. The rearrangement links TRBV2 to TRBJ1-5; D is unclear. Per the germline V gene, CDR1 is SNHLY and CDR2 is FYNNEI. Trimming stripped 2 bases from V and 2 bases from J, with 7 bases between. The CDR3 length is 14 residues. Here the CDR3 reads CASSERSGNQPQHF. Here the CDR3 DNA reads TGTGCCAGCAGTGAACGTTCAGGCAATCAGCCCCAGCATTTT.

This chain connects TRBV19 to TRBJ2-5, with no clear D. There are 14 residues in the CDR3. The ends were cut back, 2 bases at V and 2 bases at J, with 9 bases in the middle. Germline-derived CDR1 and CDR2 are LNHDA and SQIVND (reference sequence). The CDR3 nucleotides read TGTGCCAGTAGTATACCAGGTACTCAAGAGACCCAGTACTTC. It codes for CASSIPGTQETQYF.

The rearrangement links TRBV18 to TRBJ2-5, with TRBD2 matching 7 bases. CDR3 length: 13 amino acids. J gave up 2 bases and V 5 bases, and 2 bases lay outside the gene matches. CDR1 and CDR2 from the germline V gene are KGHSH and LQKENI. The DNA for the CDR3 is TGTGCCAGCTCAGGGACTAATCAAGAGACCCAGTACTTC. Amino acids: CASSGTNQETQYF.

This chain uses TRBV5-1 with TRBJ2-1; 9 bases agree with TRBD2. V lost 2 bases to trimming and J lost 8 bases; unmatched junction nucleotides: 8. CDR3 length: 15 residues. Germline V gives CDR1 SGHRS, CDR2 YFSETQ. The CDR3 DNA reads TGCGCCAGCAGCTTTGGCGGGAGGGCCGCTGATGAGCAGTTCTTC. It codes for CASSFGGRAADEQFF.

In nucleotides, the CDR3 is TGCGCCAGCAGCGTCGGACGGGGAGAAAAACTGTTTTTT. Its protein product is CASSVGRGEKLFF. The gene calls are TRBV5-1 and TRBJ1-4, with D unresolved. CDR1 and CDR2 from the germline V gene are SGHRS and YFSETQ. This CDR3 region has 13 residues. V was clipped by 4 bases and J by 8 bases, with 12 bases between them.

This chain joins TRBV6-1 and TRBJ2-7; TRBD1 agrees at 11 bases. Losses at the gene ends were 7 bases for V and 7 bases for J; bases not matched to a gene: 6. Germline values: CDR1 MNHNS, CDR2 SASEGT. This CDR3 is 13 amino acids long. The CDR3 DNA reads TGTGCCAGCACCCGGACAGGGGGCTTAGAGCAGTACTTC. The encoded protein is CASTRTGGLEQYF.

The chain joins TRBV19 to TRBJ2-7; 8 nucleotides align to TRBD2. The CDR3 runs to 16 residues. Germline assignment: CDR1 LNHDA and CDR2 SQIVND (reference sequence). V shed 5 bases, J shed 0 bases, and the junction held 9 bases outside the gene matches. CDR3 nucleotides: TGTGCCAGTAGTTCCCGGACTAGCCCGAGCTCCTACGAGCAGTACTTC. As protein: CASSSRTSPSSYEQYF.

The chain links TRBV5-1 to TRBJ1-1; 10 positions agree with TRBD1. Germline-derived CDR1 and CDR2 are SGHRS and YFSETQ. After removal of 5 bases from V and 3 bases from J, the junction contained 7 bases not matched to a gene. This CDR3 comprises 15 residues. The CDR3 bases are TGCGCCAGCAGACGACAGGGGGCTATGGACACTGAAGCTTTCTTT. Amino acid sequence: CASRRQGAMDTEAFF.

The genes are TRBV6-1 and TRBJ2-7, with 10 bases matching TRBD2. The V segment lost 8 bases and the J segment 0 bases; nucleotides outside the gene matches: 1. Germline CDR1 MNHNS, CDR2 SASEGT. The CDR3 consists of 13 residues. The CDR3 DNA reads as TGTGCCAGCGCTAGCGGGAGCTCCTACGAGCAGTACTTC. This codes for CASASGSSYEQYF.

The gene calls are TRBV19 and TRBJ2-4, with D tentatively TRBD1 or TRBD2 (7 bases each). V gave up 6 bases and J gave up 5 bases, with 14 bases separating them. The CDR3 covers 14 residues. Germline V gives CDR1 LNHDA, CDR2 SQIVND (reference sequence). CDR3 residues: CASRSTGRENIQYF. Written as DNA, the CDR3 is TGTGCCAGTAGGTCGACAGGGAGGGAAAACATTCAGTACTTC.

The chain has TRBV11-2 and TRBJ2-1; weak D call: TRBD1 (5 bases). Trimming left V 3 bases short and J 7 bases short, with 16 bases between. Germline V CDR1 and CDR2: SGHAT, FQNNGV. The CDR3 is made up of 15 amino acids. CDR3 residues: CASSLGQGGWNEQFF. CDR3 DNA sequence: TGTGCCAGCAGCTTGGGGCAGGGTGGTTGGAATGAGCAGTTCTTC.

The table lists this clone with a few counts. The V call is TRBV11-2, the J call TRBJ2-1; 7 nucleotides align to TRBD1. The CDR3 is 15 residues long. Looked up from germline, CDR1 is SGHAT and CDR2 is FQNNGV. Trimming removed 5 bases from V and 6 bases from J; junction bases left unmatched: 10. The CDR3, as DNA: TGTGCCAGCAGCCCACTCCGGGACAGCGCCAATGAGCAGTTCTTC. Residues: CASSPLRDSANEQFF.

There are a few counts of this clone. The chain is built from TRBV6-5 and TRBJ2-7; 7 bases match TRBD1. The germline gives CDR1 MNHEY, CDR2 SVGAGI. CDR3 length equals 14 residues. J was trimmed by 0 bases and V by 6 bases; bases with no gene match: 5. CDR3 loop: CASRRGQDSYEQYF. CDR3 nucleotide sequence: TGTGCCAGCAGACGAGGACAGGACTCCTACGAGCAGTACTTC.

The V and J genes are TRBV29-1 and TRBJ2-5; D uncertain. The CDR3 has 13 residues. Germline CDR1 reads SQVTM; CDR2 reads ANQGSEA. V lost 6 bases and J lost 4, with 15 bases in between. As DNA, the CDR3 is TGCAGCGTAGTCCACACGGGTCGAGAGACCCAGTACTTC. Its translation is CSVVHTGRETQYF.

This sequence joins TRBV5-4 and TRBJ1-5, with a weak D call TRBD1 (6 bases). This CDR3 region has 15 residues. The V gene lost 0 bases and the J gene lost 5 bases, with 12 bases spanning the gap. Looked up from germline, CDR1 is SGHNT and CDR2 is YYREEE (reference sequence). The CDR3 DNA reads TGTGCCAGCAGCTTGGACCGGGGGCTCGATCAGCCCCAGCATTTT. Its translation: CASSLDRGLDQPQHF.

This rearrangement joins TRBV5-1 to TRBJ2-1; 11 nucleotides align to TRBD2. The trim removed 2 bases at V and 5 bases at J, leaving 3 bases unmatched. CDR1 is SGHRS, CDR2 YFSETQ, per germline. The CDR3 is made up of 15 amino acids. CDR3 nucleotides: TGCGCCAGCAGCTTCGGGACTAGCGGACACAATGAGCAGTTCTTC. Translated: CASSFGTSGHNEQFF. Using reference TRBV5-1 and TRBJ2-1 for the parts outside the CDR3, the full variable domain is KAGVTQTPRYLIKTRGQQVTLSCSPISGHRSVSWYQQTPGQGLQFLFEYFSETQRNKGNFPGRFSGRQFSNSRSEMNVSTLELGDSALYLCASSFGTSGHNEQFFGPGTRLTVL.

The chain employs TRBV30 and TRBJ1-1, with TRBD1 matching over 10 bases. Germline CDR1 is GTSNPN and CDR2 is SVGIG (reference sequence). The CDR3 runs 13 residues. V lost 3 bases and J lost 12; bases outside the gene matches: 10. The CDR3 loop reads CAWSALGQGGTFF. CDR3 DNA: TGTGCCTGGAGCGCATTAGGACAGGGGGGAACTTTCTTT.